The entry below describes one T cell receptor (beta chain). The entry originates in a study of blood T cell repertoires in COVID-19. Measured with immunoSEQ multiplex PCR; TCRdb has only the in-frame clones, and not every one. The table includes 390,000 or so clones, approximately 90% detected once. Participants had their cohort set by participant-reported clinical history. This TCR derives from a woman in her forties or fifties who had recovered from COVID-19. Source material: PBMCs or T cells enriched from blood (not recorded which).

The CDR3 DNA reads TGTGCCAGCAGCCCTAGCGGAAGCACAGATACGCAGTATTTT. This translates into CASSPSGSTDTQYF. The chain combines TRBV7-9 with TRBJ2-3, with 7 bases lining up with TRBD2. Per germline, CDR1 SEHNR and CDR2 FQNEAQ (reference sequence). This CDR3 is 14 amino acids long. With V trimmed by 5 bases and J by 0 bases, 2 bases remained unmatched.